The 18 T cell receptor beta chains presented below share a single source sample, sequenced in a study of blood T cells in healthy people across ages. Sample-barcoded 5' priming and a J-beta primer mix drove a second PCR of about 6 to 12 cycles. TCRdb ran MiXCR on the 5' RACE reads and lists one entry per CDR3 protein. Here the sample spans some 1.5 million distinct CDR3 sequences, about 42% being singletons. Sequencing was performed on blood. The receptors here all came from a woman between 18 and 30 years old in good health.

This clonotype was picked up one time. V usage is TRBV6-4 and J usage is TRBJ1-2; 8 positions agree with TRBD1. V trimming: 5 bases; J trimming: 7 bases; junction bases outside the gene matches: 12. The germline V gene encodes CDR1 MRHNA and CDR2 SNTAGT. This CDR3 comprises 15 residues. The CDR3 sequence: CASSSVNRGRGGYTF. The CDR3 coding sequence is TGTGCCAGCAGTTCCGTTAACAGGGGGAGAGGTGGCTACACCTTC.

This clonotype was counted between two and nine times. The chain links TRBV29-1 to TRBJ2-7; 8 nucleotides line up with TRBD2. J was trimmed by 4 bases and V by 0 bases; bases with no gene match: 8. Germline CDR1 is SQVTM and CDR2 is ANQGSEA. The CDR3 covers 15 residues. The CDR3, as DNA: TGCAGCGTTGAAGATCGGTTAGCGGGAAGGTACGAGCAGTACTTC. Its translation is CSVEDRLAGRYEQYF.

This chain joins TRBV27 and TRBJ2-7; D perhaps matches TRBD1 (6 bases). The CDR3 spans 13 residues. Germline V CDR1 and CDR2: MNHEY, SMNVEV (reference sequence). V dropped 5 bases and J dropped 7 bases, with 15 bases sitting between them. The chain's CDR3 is CASSPRTVKEQYF. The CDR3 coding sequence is TGTGCCAGCAGTCCTCGGACAGTGAAAGAGCAGTACTTC.

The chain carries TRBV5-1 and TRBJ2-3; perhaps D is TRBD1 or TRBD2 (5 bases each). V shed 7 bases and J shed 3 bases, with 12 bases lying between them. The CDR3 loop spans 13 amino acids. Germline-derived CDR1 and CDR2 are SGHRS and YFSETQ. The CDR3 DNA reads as TGCGCCAGCGCCGGGACCGATACAGATACGCAGTATTTT. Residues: CASAGTDTDTQYF.

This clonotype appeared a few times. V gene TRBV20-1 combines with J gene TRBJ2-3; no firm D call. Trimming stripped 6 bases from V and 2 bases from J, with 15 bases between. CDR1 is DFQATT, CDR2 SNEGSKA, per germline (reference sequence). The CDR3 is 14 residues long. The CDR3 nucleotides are TGCAGTGCCCCCCGAGTGAGGTCCACAGATACGCAGTATTTT. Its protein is CSAPRVRSTDTQYF.

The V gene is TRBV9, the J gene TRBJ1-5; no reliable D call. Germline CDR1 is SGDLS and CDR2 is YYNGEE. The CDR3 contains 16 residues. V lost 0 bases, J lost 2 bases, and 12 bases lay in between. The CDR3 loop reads CASSVEDGGGNQPQHF. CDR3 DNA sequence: TGTGCCAGCAGCGTAGAGGACGGAGGTGGCAATCAGCCCCAGCATTTT.

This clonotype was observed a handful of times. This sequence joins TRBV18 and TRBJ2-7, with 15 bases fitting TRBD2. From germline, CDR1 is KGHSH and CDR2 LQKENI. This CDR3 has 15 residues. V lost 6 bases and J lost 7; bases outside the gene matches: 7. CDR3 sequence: CASSPGLAGGLEQYF. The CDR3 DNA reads TGTGCCAGCTCCCCCGGACTAGCGGGGGGGCTGGAGCAGTACTTC.

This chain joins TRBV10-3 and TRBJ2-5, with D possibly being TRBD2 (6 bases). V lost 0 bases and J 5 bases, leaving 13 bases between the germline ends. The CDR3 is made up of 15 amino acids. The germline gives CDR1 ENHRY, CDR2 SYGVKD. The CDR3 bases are TGTGCCATCAGTGAGTCGGACGGGAGCGGGGAGACCCAGTACTTC. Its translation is CAISESDGSGETQYF.

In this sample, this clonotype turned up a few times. CDR3 nucleotide sequence: TGTGCCAGCAGTTTTGGGGGGACTAATAGCAATCAGCCCCAGCATTTT. It translates to CASSFGGTNSNQPQHF. The J gene is TRBJ1-5, the V gene TRBV12-3 or TRBV12-4, with D possibly being TRBD1 (5 bases). V lost 3 bases and J 0 bases, leaving 12 bases between the germline ends. The CDR3 contains 16 residues.

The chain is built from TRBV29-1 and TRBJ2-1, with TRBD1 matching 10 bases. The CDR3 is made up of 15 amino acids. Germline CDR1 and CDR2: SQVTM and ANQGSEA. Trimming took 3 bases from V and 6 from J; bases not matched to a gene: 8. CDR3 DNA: TGCAGCGTTGAGCAATCCGGGACAGGGGCCAATGAGCAGTTCTTC. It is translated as CSVEQSGTGANEQFF.

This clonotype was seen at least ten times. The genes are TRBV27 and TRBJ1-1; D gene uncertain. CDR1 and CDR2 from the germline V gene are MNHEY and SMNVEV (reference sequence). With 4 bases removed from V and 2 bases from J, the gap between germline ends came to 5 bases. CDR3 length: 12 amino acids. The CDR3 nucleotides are TGTGCCAGCAGTTCGGGTAACACTGAAGCTTTCTTT. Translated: CASSSGNTEAFF.

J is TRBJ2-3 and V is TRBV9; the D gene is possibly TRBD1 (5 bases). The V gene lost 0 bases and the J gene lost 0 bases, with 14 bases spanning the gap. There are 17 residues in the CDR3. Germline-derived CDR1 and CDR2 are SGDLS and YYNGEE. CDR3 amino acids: CASSVGTPFSSTDTQYF. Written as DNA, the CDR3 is TGTGCCAGCAGCGTAGGGACACCGTTTTCTAGCACAGATACGCAGTATTTT.

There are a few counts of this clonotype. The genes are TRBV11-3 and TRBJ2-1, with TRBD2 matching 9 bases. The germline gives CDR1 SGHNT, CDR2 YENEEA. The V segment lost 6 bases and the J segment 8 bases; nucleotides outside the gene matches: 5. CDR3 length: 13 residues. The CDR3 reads CASSGSGSYEQFF. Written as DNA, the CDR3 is TGTGCCAGCAGTGGTAGCGGGAGCTATGAGCAGTTCTTC.

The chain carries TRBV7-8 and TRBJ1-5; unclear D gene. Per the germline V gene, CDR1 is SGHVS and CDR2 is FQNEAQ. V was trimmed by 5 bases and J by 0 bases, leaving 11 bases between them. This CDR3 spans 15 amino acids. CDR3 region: CASSPGQRSNQPQHF. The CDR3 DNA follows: TGTGCCAGCAGCCCCGGCCAGCGTAGCAATCAGCCCCAGCATTTT.

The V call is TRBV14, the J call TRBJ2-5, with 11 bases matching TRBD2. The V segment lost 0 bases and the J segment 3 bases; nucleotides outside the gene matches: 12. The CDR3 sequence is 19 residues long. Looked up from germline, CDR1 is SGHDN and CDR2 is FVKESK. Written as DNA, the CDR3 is TGTGCCAGCAGCCAAGATTTCGCTAGCGGGGGGCCCTACGAAGAGACCCAGTACTTC. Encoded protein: CASSQDFASGGPYEETQYF.

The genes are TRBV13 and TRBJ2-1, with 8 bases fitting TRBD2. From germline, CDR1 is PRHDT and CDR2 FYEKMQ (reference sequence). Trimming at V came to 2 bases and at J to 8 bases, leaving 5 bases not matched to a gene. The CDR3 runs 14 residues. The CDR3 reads CASSLLAGAHEQFF. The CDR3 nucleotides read TGTGCCAGCAGCTTACTAGCGGGTGCCCATGAGCAGTTCTTC.

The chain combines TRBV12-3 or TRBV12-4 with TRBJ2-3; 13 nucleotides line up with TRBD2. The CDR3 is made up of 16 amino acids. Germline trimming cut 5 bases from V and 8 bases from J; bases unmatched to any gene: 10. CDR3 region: CASSQTSGRPFGTQYF. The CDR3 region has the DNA TGTGCCAGCAGTCAGACTAGCGGGAGGCCGTTCGGTACGCAGTATTTT.

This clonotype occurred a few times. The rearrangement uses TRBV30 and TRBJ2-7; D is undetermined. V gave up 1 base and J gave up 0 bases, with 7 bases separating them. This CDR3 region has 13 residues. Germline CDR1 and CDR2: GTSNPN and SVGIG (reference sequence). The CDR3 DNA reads TGTGCCTGGAGTGGCTCAAACTCCTACGAGCAGTACTTC. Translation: CAWSGSNSYEQYF.